The TCR beta chain under discussion was sequenced for a study of cytomegalovirus exposure and HLA in healthy donors. Study-wide points: The finding came from a later analysis; first-cohort TCR clusters tended to co-occur in the 120 or so validation repertoires. Reports credit the classifier with highly specific, highly sensitive diagnosis of cytomegalovirus status.

Turning to this clone: Its matching antigen is unknown.

The CDR3 length is 14 residues. Germline CDR1 reads SEHNR; CDR2 reads FQNEAQ (reference sequence). Trimming cost V 7 bases and J 8 bases; bases outside gene matches: 11. Libraries were prepared by immunoSEQ multiplex PCR; TCRdb keeps only in-frame clonotypes and omits some of them. The data contain 150,000 or so clones, over 90% of them singletons. Sequences were obtained from PBMCs. This sequence joins TRBV7-9 and TRBJ1-1; 9 bases match TRBD1. This clonotype originated in a man younger than 35 in good health and CMV-seropositive. The DNA of the CDR3 is TGTGCCAGCAACTACCGGGACAGGGCGTCGGAAGCTTTCTTT. Its translation: CASNYRDRASEAFF.